Below, 25 T cell receptor beta chains from the same sample are listed, as sequenced in a study of vaccination effects on CD4 cells after COVID-19. TCRdb keeps only in-frame clones here, not all; method: immunoSEQ multiplex PCR. The top ten clones hold around 4% of a sample with 45,000 to 65,000 clones, approximately 81% of them seen once. These receptors have no identified antigens. Having been cultured for approximately ten days, the cells underwent CD4+ T cell isolation. Participants were given two doses of BNT162b2 or mRNA-1273 vaccine. Sequencing was performed on CD4+ T cells from PBMCs cultured without peptide, taken after COVID-19 vaccination. The receptors stem from a human donor who received a COVID-19 vaccine.

The table lists this clone with a few counts. The chain links TRBV10-3 to TRBJ1-1; D call uncertain. Germline V CDR1 and CDR2: ENHRY, SYGVKD. This CDR3 has 13 amino acids. The V and J ends lost 4 bases and 3 bases respectively, with 9 bases between them. The CDR3 DNA sequence: TGTGCCATCAGTGGTTCGGGTGACACTGAAGCTTTCTTT. Translation: CAISGSGDTEAFF.

CDR3 region: CASSPRAGGDNSPLHF. In DNA, the CDR3 is TGTGCCAGCTCACCCCGGGCAGGAGGGGATAATTCACCCCTCCACTTT. V is TRBV18 and J is TRBJ1-6; the D gene is possibly TRBD1 (5 bases). The CDR3 is 16 residues long. Trimming removed 3 bases at V and 5 bases at J, with 14 bases between. From germline, CDR1 is KGHSH and CDR2 LQKENI.

V gene TRBV6-2 or TRBV6-3 combines with J gene TRBJ2-3; D not resolved. The CDR3 is 11 residues long. CDR1 MNHEY and CDR2 SVGEGT come from the germline V gene. V dropped 5 bases and J dropped 2 bases, with 2 bases sitting between them. In DNA, the CDR3 is TGTGCCAGCAGTAACACAGATACGCAGTATTTT. Translation: CASSNTDTQYF.

V usage is TRBV5-4 and J usage is TRBJ2-6; a weak D match, TRBD1 (6 bases). The CDR3 contains 15 residues. CDR1 and CDR2 (germline): SGHNT, YYREEE (reference sequence). V lost 2 bases to trimming and J lost 4 bases, with 10 bases between them. The CDR3 bases are TGTGCCAGCAGCTTTACAGGGACCGGGGCCAACGTCCTGACTTTC. Protein product: CASSFTGTGANVLTF.

This chain joins TRBV5-1 and TRBJ1-3, with a weak D call TRBD1 (6 bases). V shed 4 bases and J shed 0 bases, with 17 bases lying between them. Germline CDR1 SGHRS, CDR2 YFSETQ. This CDR3 spans 17 amino acids. The CDR3, as DNA: TGCGCCAGCAGCAGTCCGACAGGCGACTACTCTGGAAACACCATATATTTT. This encodes CASSSPTGDYSGNTIYF.

The V call is TRBV5-6, the J call TRBJ2-6, with D possibly TRBD2 on 5 matching bases. The V gene's germline CDR1 is SGHDT and CDR2 YYEEEE. V lost 0 bases and J lost 2, with 15 bases in between. The CDR3 runs to 18 residues. DNA of the CDR3: TGTGCCAGCAGCTTGGGTCCGGGAAGGGCGGCTGGGGCCAACGTCCTGACTTTC. Its protein is CASSLGPGRAAGANVLTF.

The CDR3 DNA reads as TGTGCCTGGAGTACCTCCGGGACAGCCTTTCGGCCCCAGCATTTT. Translation gives CAWSTSGTAFRPQHF. The chain has TRBV30 and TRBJ1-5, with 7 nucleotides matching TRBD1. The junction had 13 bases not matched to a gene; V was cut back by 2 bases and J by 9 bases. Germline assignment: CDR1 GTSNPN and CDR2 SVGIG (reference sequence). This CDR3 region has 15 residues.

This clone was counted a single time. This chain uses TRBV4-3 with TRBJ1-1, with D hard to call. CDR3 length equals 12 residues. The germline V gene has CDR1 LGHNA and CDR2 YSLEER. V lost 2 bases to trimming and J lost 5 bases, with 6 bases between them. CDR3 protein: CASSQTRTEAFF. CDR3 coding DNA: TGCGCCAGCAGCCAAACGAGGACTGAAGCTTTCTTT.

This sequence joins TRBV7-2 and TRBJ2-7; 7 nucleotides align to TRBD1. The CDR3 loop spans 15 amino acids. V shed 4 bases and J 7 bases; nucleotides not matched to a gene: 13. The germline CDR1 and CDR2 sequences are SGHTA and FQGNSA. The CDR3 reads CASSYVTGWTREQYF. DNA of the CDR3: TGTGCCAGCAGCTATGTGACAGGGTGGACGAGGGAGCAGTACTTC.

In its sample, this clone was seen once. The CDR3 protein is CASSQTGAGTNEQFF. CDR3 nucleotides: TGTGCCAGCAGCCAGACAGGAGCGGGGACGAATGAGCAGTTCTTC. This chain uses TRBV5-4 with TRBJ2-1; tentatively, D is TRBD2 (7 bases). Germline lookup yields CDR1 SGHNT and CDR2 YYREEE (reference sequence). The V end lost 4 bases, the J end lost 7 bases, and 18 bases lay between the germline ends. The CDR3 covers 15 residues.

This chain connects TRBV20-1 to TRBJ2-5; 10 bases align to TRBD2. The length of the CDR3 is 18 residues. Germline V gives CDR1 DFQATT, CDR2 SNEGSKA (reference sequence). V was pared by 3 bases and J by 1 base, with 14 bases of the junction left unmatched. CDR3: CSASGRGWVAGGQETQYF. CDR3 bases: TGCAGTGCTAGTGGCCGAGGGTGGGTAGCGGGGGGCCAAGAGACCCAGTACTTC.

The chain recombines TRBV4-1 with TRBJ1-3, with D possibly matching TRBD1 (6 bases). The V end lost 1 base, the J end lost 3 bases, and 16 bases lay between the germline ends. The CDR3 has 17 residues. Germline values: CDR1 MGHRA, CDR2 YSYEKL. The CDR3 bases are TGCGCCAGCAGCCAAGGAGGGGGGCAGGGCCGTGGAAACACCATATATTTT. Protein sequence: CASSQGGGQGRGNTIYF.

The sample holds a few counts of this clone. This chain connects TRBV29-1 to TRBJ1-1; TRBD1 might be the D (6 bases). V lost 7 bases, J lost 6 bases, and 9 bases lay in between. This CDR3 has 10 amino acids. Germline loops: CDR1 SQVTM, CDR2 ANQGSEA. The CDR3 here is CSGEGAEAFF. The DNA for the CDR3 is TGCAGCGGAGAGGGGGCTGAAGCTTTCTTT.

The chain recombines TRBV7-9 with TRBJ2-1; no reliable D call. Germline-derived CDR1 and CDR2 are SEHNR and FQNEAQ (reference sequence). V was cut by 0 bases and J by 0 bases, with 9 bases left in between. The length of the CDR3 is 16 residues. The CDR3: CASSLAVPPSYNEQFF. The CDR3 nucleotides are TGTGCCAGCAGCTTAGCGGTTCCCCCCTCCTACAATGAGCAGTTCTTC.

The chain combines TRBV19 with TRBJ1-4; 8 bases agree with TRBD1. In germline, CDR1 is LNHDA, CDR2 SQIVND (reference sequence). The CDR3 contains 14 residues. Trimming at V came to 0 bases and at J to 7 bases, leaving 1 base not matched to a gene. In DNA form, the CDR3 reads TGTGCCAGTAGTATAGACAGGGGGCGTGAAAAACTGTTTTTT. It specifies CASSIDRGREKLFF.

In this sample, this clone turned up a few times. This chain uses TRBV24-1 with TRBJ1-5; 7 bases line up with TRBD1. The V gene end was trimmed by 4 bases and the J gene end by 13 bases; junction bases not matched to a gene: 9. The germline V gene encodes CDR1 KGHDR and CDR2 SFDVKD. CDR3 length: 13 residues. The CDR3 nucleotides read TGTGCCACCAGTGACCGTAGGGAGGGGGCGCAGCATTTT. It translates to CATSDRREGAQHF.

This chain links TRBV4-1 with TRBJ1-1; the D gene is possibly TRBD1 (5 bases). Germline CDR1 and CDR2: MGHRA and YSYEKL. This CDR3 has 13 amino acids. The germline V and J ends were trimmed by 0 bases and 7 bases, with 9 bases remaining between them. CDR3 nucleotides: TGCGCCAGCAGCCAAGACTGGGGCAGTGAAGCTTTCTTT. Translation gives CASSQDWGSEAFF.

This chain joins TRBV6-5 and TRBJ1-2, with TRBD1 matching over 7 bases. This CDR3 has 13 residues. V was pared by 7 bases and J by 7 bases, with 9 bases of the junction left unmatched. CDR1 is MNHEY and CDR2 is SVGAGI in the germline V gene. CDR3 bases: TGTGCCAGCACCATGAACCGGGACAGTGGCTACACCTTC. As protein: CASTMNRDSGYTF.

The genes are TRBV4-2 and TRBJ2-7, with 8 bases aligning to TRBD1. CDR1 LGHNA and CDR2 YNFKEQ come from the germline V gene. CDR3 length equals 16 residues. V gave up 0 bases and J gave up 2 bases; unmatched junction bases: 6. This CDR3 is CASSQDATGVPYEQYF. DNA of the CDR3: TGTGCCAGCAGCCAAGATGCGACAGGGGTTCCCTACGAGCAGTACTTC.

This chain links TRBV5-1 with TRBJ2-7, with 7 bases that match TRBD1. V dropped 3 bases and J dropped 0; count of bases not matched to a gene: 6. This CDR3 is 15 amino acids long. Germline V gene data show CDR1 as SGHRS and CDR2 as YFSETQ. The DNA of the CDR3 is TGCGCCAGCAGCTCCCAGGGGGTTCCCTCCTACGAGCAGTACTTC. It yields the protein CASSSQGVPSYEQYF.

V and J are TRBV29-1 and TRBJ1-2, with D perhaps matching TRBD1 (5 bases). V lost 0 bases and J 9 bases, leaving 17 bases between the germline ends. The CDR3 length is 14 residues. CDR1 and CDR2 from the germline V gene are SQVTM and ANQGSEA. CDR3 sequence reads: CSVEEGQGLIRYTF. The CDR3 bases are TGCAGCGTTGAAGAGGGCCAGGGTCTAATCCGCTACACCTTC.

The genes are TRBV7-8 and TRBJ1-5; D possibly corresponds to TRBD1 (5 bases). Per the germline V gene, CDR1 is SGHVS and CDR2 is FQNEAQ. CDR3 length equals 15 residues. Trimming left V 1 base short and J 5 bases short, with 12 bases between. The CDR3 DNA is TGTGCCAGCAGCTTAGGCGGGGGTCCCCATCAGCCCCAGCATTTT. Translation: CASSLGGGPHQPQHF.

The rearrangement uses TRBV19 and TRBJ1-2; D unclear. The CDR3 is made up of 11 amino acids. The ends were cut back, 7 bases at V and 2 bases at J, with 5 bases in the middle. Looked up from germline, CDR1 is LNHDA and CDR2 is SQIVND (reference sequence). CDR3 amino acids: CASTQNYGYTF. In DNA, the CDR3 is TGTGCCAGTACTCAGAACTATGGCTACACCTTC.

The V gene is TRBV15, the J gene TRBJ2-4; 7 nucleotides match TRBD1. The CDR3 spans 15 residues. Germline-derived CDR1 and CDR2 are LNHNV and YYDKDF (reference sequence). Trimming at V came to 3 bases and at J to 8 bases, leaving 10 bases not matched to a gene. CDR3 in amino acids: CATSRLRGRWYIQYF. The CDR3 DNA follows: TGTGCCACCAGCAGGCTAAGGGGGCGCTGGTACATTCAGTACTTC.

This sequence joins TRBV5-6 and TRBJ2-3; D gene uncertain. The germline CDR1 and CDR2 sequences are SGHDT and YYEEEE. CDR3 size: 11 residues. The V and J ends lost 0 bases and 6 bases respectively, with 2 bases between them. The DNA for the CDR3 is TGTGCCAGCAGCTTGGACGATACGCAGTATTTT. This gives the protein CASSLDDTQYF.